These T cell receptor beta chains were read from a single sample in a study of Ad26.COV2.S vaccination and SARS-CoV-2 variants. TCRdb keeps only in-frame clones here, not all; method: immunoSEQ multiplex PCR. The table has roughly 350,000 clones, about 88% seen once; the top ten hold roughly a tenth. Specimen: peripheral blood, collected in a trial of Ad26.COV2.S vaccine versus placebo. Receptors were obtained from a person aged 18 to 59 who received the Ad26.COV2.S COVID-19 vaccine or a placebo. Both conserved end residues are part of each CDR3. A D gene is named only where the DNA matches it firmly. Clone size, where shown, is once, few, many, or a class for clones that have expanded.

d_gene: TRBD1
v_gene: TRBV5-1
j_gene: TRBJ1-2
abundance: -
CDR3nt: TGCGCCAGCAGCTTTACAGGGGCTGGCTACACCTTC
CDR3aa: CASSFTGAGYTF

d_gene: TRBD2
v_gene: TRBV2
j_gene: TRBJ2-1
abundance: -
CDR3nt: TGTGCCAGCACCCTAGCGGGGAATGAGCAGTTCTTC
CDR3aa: CASTLAGNEQFF

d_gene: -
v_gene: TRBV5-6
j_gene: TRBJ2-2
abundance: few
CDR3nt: TGTGCCAGCAGCTTGCGTCGGGGGATTGGCACCGGGGAGCTGTTTTTT
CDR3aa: CASSLRRGIGTGELFF

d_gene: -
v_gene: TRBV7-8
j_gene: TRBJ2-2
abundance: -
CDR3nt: TGTGCCAGCAGCCCGACGGGGGACGGGGAGCTGTTTTTT
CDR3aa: CASSPTGDGELFF

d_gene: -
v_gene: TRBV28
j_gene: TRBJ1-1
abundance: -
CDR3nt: TGTGCCAGCAGTTTACCCCTTAAGAACACTGAAGCTTTCTTT
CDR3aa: CASSLPLKNTEAFF

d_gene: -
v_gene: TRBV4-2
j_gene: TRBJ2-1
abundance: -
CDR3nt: TGTGCCAGCAGCAGAGACAGGACCAATGAGCAGTTCTTC
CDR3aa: CASSRDRTNEQFF

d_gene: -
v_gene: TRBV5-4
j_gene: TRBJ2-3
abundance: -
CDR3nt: TGTGCCAGCAGCCTGAAGGGTGTAGATACGCAGTATTTT
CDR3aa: CASSLKGVDTQYF

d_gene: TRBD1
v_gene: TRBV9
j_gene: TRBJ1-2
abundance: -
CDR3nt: TGTGCCAGCAGCGTAGTACAGGGGGCTGAGGGCTACACCTTC
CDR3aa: CASSVVQGAEGYTF

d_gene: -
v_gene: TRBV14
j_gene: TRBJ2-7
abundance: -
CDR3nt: TGTGCCAGCAGCCAACTCTTTGGGGAGGGGGCGGTGGGCGAGCAGTACTTC
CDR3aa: CASSQLFGEGAVGEQYF

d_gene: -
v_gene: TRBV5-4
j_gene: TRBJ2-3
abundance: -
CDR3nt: TGTGCCAGCAGCAAGGAGGGCAGTAGCACAGATACGCAGTATTTT
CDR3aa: CASSKEGSSTDTQYF

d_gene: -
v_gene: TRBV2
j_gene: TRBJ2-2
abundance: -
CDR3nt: TGTGCCAGCAGTGGAACTTTAGCGGTCCGGGGCACCGGGGAGCTGTTTTTT
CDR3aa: CASSGTLAVRGTGELFF

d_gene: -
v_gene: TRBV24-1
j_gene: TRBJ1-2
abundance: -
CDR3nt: TGTGCCACCAGTGATCGAGGGACTGGCTACACCTTC
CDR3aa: CATSDRGTGYTF

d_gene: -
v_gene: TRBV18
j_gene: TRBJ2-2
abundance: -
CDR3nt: TGTGCCAGCTCACCACTAGGCACCGGGGAGCTGTTTTTT
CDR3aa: CASSPLGTGELFF

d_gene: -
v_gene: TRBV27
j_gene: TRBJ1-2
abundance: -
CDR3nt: TGTGCCAGCAGTTTAACGGGGGGACTAGGGGGCTACACCTTC
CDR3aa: CASSLTGGLGGYTF

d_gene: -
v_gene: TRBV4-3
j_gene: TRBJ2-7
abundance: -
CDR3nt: TGCGCCAGCAGCCAAGGGGACGGGGAGGCCTACGAGCAGTACTTC
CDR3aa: CASSQGDGEAYEQYF

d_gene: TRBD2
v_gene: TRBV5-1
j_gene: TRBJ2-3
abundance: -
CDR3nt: TGCGCCAGCAGCTTAACTAGCGCCCTCACAGATACGCAGTATTTT
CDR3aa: CASSLTSALTDTQYF

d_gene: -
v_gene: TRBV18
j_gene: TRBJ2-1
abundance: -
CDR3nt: TGTGCCAGCTCACCGAGTCTAGAGTCCTACAATGAGCAGTTCTTC
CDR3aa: CASSPSLESYNEQFF

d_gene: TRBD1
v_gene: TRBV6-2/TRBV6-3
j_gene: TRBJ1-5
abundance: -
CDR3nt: TGTGCCAGCAGTTACCGGGACAGCAGACCTAATCAGCCCCAGCATTTT
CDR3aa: CASSYRDSRPNQPQHF

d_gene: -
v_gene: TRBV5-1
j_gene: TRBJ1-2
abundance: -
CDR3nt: TGCGCCAGCAGCTTGGCGCTCGGGGAGGGAGGCTACACCTTC
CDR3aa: CASSLALGEGGYTF

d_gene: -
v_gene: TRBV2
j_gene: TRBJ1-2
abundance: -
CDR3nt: TGTGCCACTTACCGGGACACCCCAGGGGGCTACACCTTC
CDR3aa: CATYRDTPGGYTF

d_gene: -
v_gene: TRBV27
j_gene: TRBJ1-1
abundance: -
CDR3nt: TGTGCCAGCAGCCTTGGGTCTTACTGGGCAGGGACTGAAGCTTTCTTT
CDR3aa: CASSLGSYWAGTEAFF

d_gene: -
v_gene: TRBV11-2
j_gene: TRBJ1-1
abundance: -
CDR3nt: TGTGCCAGCAGCACCTCAGTAGGCACTGAAGCTTTCTTT
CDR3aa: CASSTSVGTEAFF

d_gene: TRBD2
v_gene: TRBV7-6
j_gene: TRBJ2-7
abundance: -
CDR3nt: TGTGCCAGCAGCTTGGGAAGAGCGGGAGGAACTTACGAGCAGTACTTC
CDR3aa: CASSLGRAGGTYEQYF

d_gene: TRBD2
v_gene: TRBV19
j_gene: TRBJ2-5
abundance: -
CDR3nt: TGTGCCAGTAGTATACCGGGACTAGCGATGGAGACCCAGTACTTC
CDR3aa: CASSIPGLAMETQYF

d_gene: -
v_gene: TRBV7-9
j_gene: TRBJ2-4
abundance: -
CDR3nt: TGTGCCAGCAGCTTAGAGGGGCTAGCTTGGAACATTCAGTACTTC
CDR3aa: CASSLEGLAWNIQYF

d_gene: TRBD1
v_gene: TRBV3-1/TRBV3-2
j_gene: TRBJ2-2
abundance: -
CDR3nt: TGTGCCAGCAGCCGAAATTCGGGACAGGGTGAGGCCGGGGAGCTGTTTTTT
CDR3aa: CASSRNSGQGEAGELFF

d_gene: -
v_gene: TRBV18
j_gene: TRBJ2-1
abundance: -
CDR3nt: TGTGCCAGCTCACGGGGGACTCCCAGCTCCTACAATGAGCAGTTCTTC
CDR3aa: CASSRGTPSSYNEQFF

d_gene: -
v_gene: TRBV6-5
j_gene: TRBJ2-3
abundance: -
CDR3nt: TGTGCCAGCAGGTACTCAGGGTCCCCCACAGATACGCAGTATTTT
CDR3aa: CASRYSGSPTDTQYF

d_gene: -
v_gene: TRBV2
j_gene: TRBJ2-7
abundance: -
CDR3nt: TGTGCCAGCAGTGCGGGGGCAGGGGGTGGCTACGAGCAGTACTTC
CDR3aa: CASSAGAGGGYEQYF

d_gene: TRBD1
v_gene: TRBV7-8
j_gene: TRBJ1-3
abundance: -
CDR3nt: TGTGCCTCTTCGGCTGGGACAGCTCGCTCTGGAAACACCATATATTTT
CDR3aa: CASSAGTARSGNTIYF